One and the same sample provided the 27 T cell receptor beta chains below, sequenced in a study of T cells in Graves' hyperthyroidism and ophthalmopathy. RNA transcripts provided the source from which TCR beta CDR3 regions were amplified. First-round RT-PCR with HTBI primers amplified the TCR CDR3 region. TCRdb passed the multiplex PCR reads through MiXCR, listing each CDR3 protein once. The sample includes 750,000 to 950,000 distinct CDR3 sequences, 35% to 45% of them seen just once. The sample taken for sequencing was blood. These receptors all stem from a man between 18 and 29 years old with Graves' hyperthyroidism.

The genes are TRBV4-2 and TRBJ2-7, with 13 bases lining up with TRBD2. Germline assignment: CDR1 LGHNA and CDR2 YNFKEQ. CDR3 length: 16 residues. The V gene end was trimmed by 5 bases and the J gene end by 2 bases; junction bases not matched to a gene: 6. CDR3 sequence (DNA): TGTGCCAGCAGCGCACTAGCGGGAGGGCCCCCCTACGAGCAGTACTTC. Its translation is CASSALAGGPPYEQYF.

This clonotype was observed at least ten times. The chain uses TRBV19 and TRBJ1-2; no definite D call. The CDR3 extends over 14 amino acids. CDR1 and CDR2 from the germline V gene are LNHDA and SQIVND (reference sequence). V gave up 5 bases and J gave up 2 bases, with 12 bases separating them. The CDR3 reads CASSERHSNYGYTF. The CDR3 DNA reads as TGTGCCAGTAGTGAGAGACACTCGAACTATGGCTACACCTTC. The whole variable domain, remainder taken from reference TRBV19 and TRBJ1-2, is DGGITQSPKYLFRKEGQNVTLSCEQNLNHDAMYWYRQDPGQGLRLIYYSQIVNDFQKGDIAEGYSVSREKKESFPLTVTSAQKNPTAFYLCASSERHSNYGYTFGSGTRLTVV.

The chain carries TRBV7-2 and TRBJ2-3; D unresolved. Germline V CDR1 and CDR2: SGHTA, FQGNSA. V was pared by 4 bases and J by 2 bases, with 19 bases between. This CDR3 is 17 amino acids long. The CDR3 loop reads CASSSPVITVDTDTQYF. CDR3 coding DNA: TGTGCCAGCAGCTCCCCTGTCATCACGGTCGACACAGATACGCAGTATTTT.

The CDR3 is CASRGRGDGYTF. The CDR3 DNA reads TGTGCCAGCAGAGGGAGGGGAGATGGCTACACCTTC. The chain joins TRBV2 to TRBJ1-2; D might be TRBD1 (5 bases). Deletions cut 6 bases from V and 6 bases from J, with 11 bases between. The CDR3 has 12 residues. CDR1 and CDR2 from the germline V gene are SNHLY and FYNNEI.

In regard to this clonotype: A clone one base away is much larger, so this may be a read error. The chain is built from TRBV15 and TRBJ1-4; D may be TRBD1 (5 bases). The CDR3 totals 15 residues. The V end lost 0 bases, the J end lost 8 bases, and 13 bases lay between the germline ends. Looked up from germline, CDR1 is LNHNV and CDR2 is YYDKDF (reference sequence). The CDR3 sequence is CATSRDGREGEKLFF. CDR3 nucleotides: TGTGCCACCAGCAGAGATGGAAGGGAGGGGGAAAAACTGTTTTTT.

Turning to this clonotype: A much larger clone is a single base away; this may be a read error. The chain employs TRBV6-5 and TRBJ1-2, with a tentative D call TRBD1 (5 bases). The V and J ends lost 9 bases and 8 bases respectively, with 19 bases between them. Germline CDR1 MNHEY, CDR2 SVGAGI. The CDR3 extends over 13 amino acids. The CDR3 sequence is CASRVGGEEGYTF. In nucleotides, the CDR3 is TGTGCCAGTCGAGTGGGAGGGGAGGAGGGCTACACCTTC.

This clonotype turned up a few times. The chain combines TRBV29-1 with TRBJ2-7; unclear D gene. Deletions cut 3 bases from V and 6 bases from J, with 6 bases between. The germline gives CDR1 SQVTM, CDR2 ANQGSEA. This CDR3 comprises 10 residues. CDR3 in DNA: TGCAGCGTTGAGGTGGGCGAGCAGTACTTC. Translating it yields CSVEVGEQYF.

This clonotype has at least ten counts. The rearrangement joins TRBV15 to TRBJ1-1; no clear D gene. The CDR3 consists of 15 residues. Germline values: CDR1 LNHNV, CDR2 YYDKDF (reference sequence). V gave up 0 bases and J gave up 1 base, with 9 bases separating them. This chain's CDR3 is CATSRDTGRNTEAFF. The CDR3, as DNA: TGTGCCACCAGCAGAGACACTGGCAGGAACACTGAAGCTTTCTTT.

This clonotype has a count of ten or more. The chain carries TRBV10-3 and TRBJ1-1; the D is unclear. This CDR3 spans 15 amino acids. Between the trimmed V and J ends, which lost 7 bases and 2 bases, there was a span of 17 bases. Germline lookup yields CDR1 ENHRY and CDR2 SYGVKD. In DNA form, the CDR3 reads TGTGCCATCAAAGCGTATGGTGGAAAAAACACTGAAGCTTTCTTT. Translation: CAIKAYGGKNTEAFF.

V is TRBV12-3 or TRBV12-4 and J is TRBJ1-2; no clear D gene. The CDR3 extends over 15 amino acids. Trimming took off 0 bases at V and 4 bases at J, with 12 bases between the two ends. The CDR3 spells CASSLARRQSYGYTF. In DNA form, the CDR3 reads TGTGCCAGCAGTTTAGCCCGGCGGCAGAGCTATGGCTACACCTTC.

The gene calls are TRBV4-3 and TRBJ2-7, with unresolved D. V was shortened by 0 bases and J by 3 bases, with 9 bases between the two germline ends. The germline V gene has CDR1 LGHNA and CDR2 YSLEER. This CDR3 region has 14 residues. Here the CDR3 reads CASSQDPVNYEQYF. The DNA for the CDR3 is TGCGCCAGCAGCCAAGATCCAGTAAACTACGAGCAGTACTTC.

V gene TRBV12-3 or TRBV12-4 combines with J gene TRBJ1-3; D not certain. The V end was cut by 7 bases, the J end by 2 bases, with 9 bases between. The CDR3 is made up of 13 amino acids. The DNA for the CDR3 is TGTGCCAGCAAGGCGGGAGCTGGAAACACCATATATTTT. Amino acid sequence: CASKAGAGNTIYF.

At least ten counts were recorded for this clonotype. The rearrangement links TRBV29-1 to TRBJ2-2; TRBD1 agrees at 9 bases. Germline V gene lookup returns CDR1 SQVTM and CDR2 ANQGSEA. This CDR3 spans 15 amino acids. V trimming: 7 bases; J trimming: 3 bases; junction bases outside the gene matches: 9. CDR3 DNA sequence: TGCAGCGGACTCTCCGGGACAGGGTACACCGGGGAGCTGTTTTTT. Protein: CSGLSGTGYTGELFF.

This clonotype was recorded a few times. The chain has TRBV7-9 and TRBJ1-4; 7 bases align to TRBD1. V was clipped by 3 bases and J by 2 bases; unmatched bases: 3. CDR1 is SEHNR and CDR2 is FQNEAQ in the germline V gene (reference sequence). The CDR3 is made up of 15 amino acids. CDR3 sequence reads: CASSFVGQTNEKLFF. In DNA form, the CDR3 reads TGTGCCAGCAGCTTTGTGGGACAGACTAATGAAAAACTGTTTTTT.

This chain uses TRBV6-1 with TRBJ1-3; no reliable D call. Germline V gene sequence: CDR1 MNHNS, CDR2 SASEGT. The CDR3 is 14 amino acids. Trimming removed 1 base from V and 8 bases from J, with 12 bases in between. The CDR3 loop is CASSEGSESDTIYF. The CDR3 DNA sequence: TGTGCCAGCAGTGAAGGGTCGGAATCGGACACCATATATTTT.

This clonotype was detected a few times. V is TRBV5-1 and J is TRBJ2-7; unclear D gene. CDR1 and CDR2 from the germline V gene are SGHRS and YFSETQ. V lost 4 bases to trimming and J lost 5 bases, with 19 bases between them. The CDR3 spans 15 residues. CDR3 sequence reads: CASSTTPVMGHEQYF. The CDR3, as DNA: TGCGCCAGCAGCACTACGCCGGTGATGGGCCACGAGCAGTACTTC. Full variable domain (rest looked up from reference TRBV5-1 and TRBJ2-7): KAGVTQTPRYLIKTRGQQVTLSCSPISGHRSVSWYQQTPGQGLQFLFEYFSETQRNKGNFPGRFSGRQFSNSRSEMNVSTLELGDSALYLCASSTTPVMGHEQYFGPGTRLTVT.

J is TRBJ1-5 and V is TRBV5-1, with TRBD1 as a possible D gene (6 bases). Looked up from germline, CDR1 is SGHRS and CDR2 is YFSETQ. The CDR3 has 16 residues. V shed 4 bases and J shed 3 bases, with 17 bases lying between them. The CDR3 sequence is CASSMIRDNSNQPQHF. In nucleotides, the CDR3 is TGCGCCAGCAGCATGATCCGGGACAACTCCAATCAGCCCCAGCATTTT. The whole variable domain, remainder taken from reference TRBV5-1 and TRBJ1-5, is KAGVTQTPRYLIKTRGQQVTLSCSPISGHRSVSWYQQTPGQGLQFLFEYFSETQRNKGNFPGRFSGRQFSNSRSEMNVSTLELGDSALYLCASSMIRDNSNQPQHFGDGTRLSIL.

The chain's CDR3 is CASRPQFMGGQYF. In nucleotides, the CDR3 is TGTGCCAGCAGACCCCAGTTTATGGGAGGTCAGTACTTC. This chain joins TRBV7-9 and TRBJ2-7; perhaps TRBD2 as D (6 bases). The CDR3 length is 13 residues. The germline gives CDR1 SEHNR, CDR2 FQNEAQ (reference sequence). V dropped 6 bases and J dropped 10 bases, with 19 bases sitting between them.

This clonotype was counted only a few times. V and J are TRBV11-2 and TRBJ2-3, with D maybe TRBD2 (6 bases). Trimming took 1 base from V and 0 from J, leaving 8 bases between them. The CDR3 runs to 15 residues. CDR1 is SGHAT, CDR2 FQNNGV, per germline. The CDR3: CASSLVAGSTDTQYF. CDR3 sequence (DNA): TGTGCCAGCAGCTTAGTTGCGGGGAGCACAGATACGCAGTATTTT.

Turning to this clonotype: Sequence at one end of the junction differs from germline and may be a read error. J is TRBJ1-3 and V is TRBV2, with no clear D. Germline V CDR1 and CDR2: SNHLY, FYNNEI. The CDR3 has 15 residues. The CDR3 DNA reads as TGTGCCAGCAGTGAAGGTGGGAACTATGGCTACACCATGTATTTT. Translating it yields CASSEGGNYGYTMYF.

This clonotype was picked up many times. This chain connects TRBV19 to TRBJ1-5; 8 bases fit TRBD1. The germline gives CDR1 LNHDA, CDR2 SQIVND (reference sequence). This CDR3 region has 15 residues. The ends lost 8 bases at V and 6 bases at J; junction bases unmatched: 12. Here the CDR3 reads CASAPEDRVGQPQHF. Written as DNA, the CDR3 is TGTGCCAGTGCGCCCGAGGACAGGGTCGGTCAGCCCCAGCATTTT.

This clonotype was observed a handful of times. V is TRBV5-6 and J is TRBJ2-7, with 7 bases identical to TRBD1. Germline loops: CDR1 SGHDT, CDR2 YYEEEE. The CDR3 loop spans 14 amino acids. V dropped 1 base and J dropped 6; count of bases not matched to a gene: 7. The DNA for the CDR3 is TGTGCCAGCAGCTTGTTGGGGACAGTAGCCGAGCAGTACTTC. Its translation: CASSLLGTVAEQYF.

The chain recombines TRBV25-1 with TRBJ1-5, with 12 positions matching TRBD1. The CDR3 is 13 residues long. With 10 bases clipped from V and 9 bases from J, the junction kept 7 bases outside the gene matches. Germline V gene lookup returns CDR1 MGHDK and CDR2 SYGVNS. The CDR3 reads CATGTGGIAPQHF. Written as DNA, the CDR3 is TGTGCCACCGGGACAGGGGGCATAGCGCCCCAGCATTTT.

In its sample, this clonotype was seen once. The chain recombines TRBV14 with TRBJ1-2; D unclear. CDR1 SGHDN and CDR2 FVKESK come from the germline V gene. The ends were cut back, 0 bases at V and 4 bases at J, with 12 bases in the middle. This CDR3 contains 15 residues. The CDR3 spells CASSQDWGDGYGYTF. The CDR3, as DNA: TGTGCCAGCAGCCAAGATTGGGGAGACGGCTATGGCTACACCTTC.

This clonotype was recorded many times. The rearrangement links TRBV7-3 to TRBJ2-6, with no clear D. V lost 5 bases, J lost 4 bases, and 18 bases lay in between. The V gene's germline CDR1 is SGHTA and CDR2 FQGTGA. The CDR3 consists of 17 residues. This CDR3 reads CASSPNSAALGANVLTF. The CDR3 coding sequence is TGTGCCAGCAGCCCGAATTCGGCCGCTCTAGGGGCCAACGTCCTGACTTTC.

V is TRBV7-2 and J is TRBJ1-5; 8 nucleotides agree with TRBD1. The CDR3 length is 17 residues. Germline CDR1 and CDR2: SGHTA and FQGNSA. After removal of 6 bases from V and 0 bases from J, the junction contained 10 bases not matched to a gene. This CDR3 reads CASRPRQGRNSNQPQHF. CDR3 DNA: TGTGCCAGCAGACCGAGACAGGGGAGAAATAGCAATCAGCCCCAGCATTTT.

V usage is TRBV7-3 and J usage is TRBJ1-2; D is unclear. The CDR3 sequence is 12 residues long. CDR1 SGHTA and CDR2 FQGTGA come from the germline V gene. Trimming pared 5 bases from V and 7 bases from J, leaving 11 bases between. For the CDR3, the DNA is TGTGCCAGCAGCAGAAAAGCAGGTGGCTACACCTTC. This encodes CASSRKAGGYTF.